The 20 T cell receptor beta chains reported below all come from one sample, sequenced in a study of shared clonotypes between healthy human individuals. Profiling relied on immunoSEQ multiplex PCR, and the TCRdb table lists in-frame clones only, not all of them. The sample has fewer than 2.5 million clones, roughly 93% seen once. Specimen: naive CD4+ T cells from PBMCs. The subset was: CD45RA+ positively selected. The origin of the receptors is a man between 18 and 29 years old in good health. Some clones in this sample may be carry-over from other donors' samples.

This chain's CDR3 is CASSRHFINEQFF. CDR3 coding DNA: TGTGCCAGCAGCCGGCACTTCATCAATGAGCAGTTCTTC. The chain has TRBV7-9 and TRBJ2-1; D gene ambiguous. CDR3 size: 13 residues. Germline loops: CDR1 SEHNR, CDR2 FQNEAQ (reference sequence). Trimming left V 5 bases short and J 6 bases short, with 11 bases between.

This rearrangement joins TRBV19 to TRBJ1-1; D is unresolved. Germline V gene lookup returns CDR1 LNHDA and CDR2 SQIVND (reference sequence). The CDR3 consists of 15 residues. V was shortened by 6 bases and J by 3 bases, with 17 bases between the two germline ends. This CDR3 reads CASSPGRTDYTEAFF. For the CDR3, the DNA is TGTGCCAGTAGCCCCGGACGGACGGACTACACTGAAGCTTTCTTT.

The gene calls are TRBV5-1 and TRBJ2-1; the match to TRBD2 covers 9 bases. CDR1 is SGHRS and CDR2 is YFSETQ in the germline V gene. V lost 0 bases, J lost 5 bases, and 3 bases stayed unmatched. This CDR3 contains 15 residues. The CDR3 coding sequence is TGCGCCAGCAGCTTGGAGACTAGCGGTAACAATGAGCAGTTCTTC. Translated: CASSLETSGNNEQFF.

In this sample, this clone turned up once. CDR3 bases: TGTGCCAGCAGCTTAATCGGCCAGGGGGCCTTCTCTGGGGCCAACGTCCTGACTTTC. Protein product: CASSLIGQGAFSGANVLTF. J is TRBJ2-6 and V is TRBV7-3; 8 bases are a match to TRBD1. CDR3 length: 19 residues. Germline loops: CDR1 SGHTA, CDR2 FQGTGA. J was trimmed by 0 bases and V by 1 base; bases with no gene match: 8.

This chain uses TRBV28 with TRBJ2-3; TRBD2 aligns across 7 bases. After removal of 7 bases from V and 0 bases from J, the junction contained 4 bases not matched to a gene. CDR3 length: 14 residues. The germline gives CDR1 MDHEN, CDR2 SYDVKM. The chain's CDR3 is CASNLAASTDTQYF. DNA of the CDR3: TGTGCCAGCAACCTAGCGGCTAGCACAGATACGCAGTATTTT.

This clone was detected only once. The rearrangement links TRBV15 to TRBJ1-5, with D perhaps TRBD1 (5 bases). This CDR3 contains 14 residues. The V gene lost 8 bases and the J gene lost 6 bases, with 17 bases spanning the gap. The V gene's germline CDR1 is LNHNV and CDR2 YYDKDF (reference sequence). The CDR3 here is CATGRGKGSQPQHF. In DNA form, the CDR3 reads TGTGCCACCGGGAGGGGCAAGGGTAGTCAGCCCCAGCATTTT. Complete variable domain (other parts from reference TRBV15 and TRBJ1-5): DAMVIQNPRYQVTQFGKPVTLSCSQTLNHNVMYWYQQKSSQAPKLLFHYYDKDFNNEADTPDNFQSRRPNTSFCFLDIRSPGLGDTAMYLCATGRGKGSQPQHFGDGTRLSIL.

The chain employs TRBV6-6 and TRBJ2-2, with a tentative D call TRBD1 (5 bases). The CDR3 is 15 residues long. Germline CDR1 and CDR2: MNHNY and SVGAGI (reference sequence). With 11 bases removed from V and 1 base from J, the gap between germline ends came to 17 bases. Here the CDR3 DNA reads TGTGCCGTGGCCAAGGGGATACGGAACACCGGGGAGCTGTTTTTT. Its protein product is CAVAKGIRNTGELFF.

This clone was seen more than once but under ten times. V gene TRBV7-6 combines with J gene TRBJ1-4; the match to TRBD1 covers 7 bases. CDR1 SGHVS and CDR2 FNYEAQ come from the germline V gene. CDR3 length: 16 amino acids. V shed 5 bases, J shed 0 bases, and the junction held 6 bases outside the gene matches. The CDR3 here is CASSQTGRATNEKLFF. Here the CDR3 DNA reads TGTGCCAGCAGCCAGACAGGGCGCGCAACTAATGAAAAACTGTTTTTT. Full variable domain (rest looked up from reference TRBV7-6 and TRBJ1-4): GAGVSQSPRYKVTKRGQDVALRCDPISGHVSLYWYRQALGQGPEFLTYFNYEAQQDKSGLPNDRFSAERPEGSISTLTIQRTEQRDSAMYRCASSQTGRATNEKLFFGSGTQLSVL.

The chain employs TRBV9 and TRBJ2-3; D gene ambiguous. The CDR3 totals 15 residues. V lost 0 bases to trimming and J lost 0 bases, with 8 bases between them. CDR1 is SGDLS, CDR2 YYNGEE, per germline. CDR3: CASSVDASSTDTQYF. In DNA form, the CDR3 reads TGTGCCAGCAGCGTAGATGCATCGAGCACAGATACGCAGTATTTT.

This clone was recorded only once. The chain recombines TRBV6-5 with TRBJ2-3; possibly TRBD1 for D (6 bases). The CDR3 is made up of 13 amino acids. In germline, CDR1 is MNHEY, CDR2 SVGAGI. The V end lost 6 bases, the J end lost 2 bases, and 9 bases lay between the germline ends. In DNA form, the CDR3 reads TGTGCCAGCAGGGACAGTTACACAGATACGCAGTATTTT. Translating gives CASRDSYTDTQYF.

This chain uses TRBV7-2 with TRBJ2-1, with 12 bases fitting TRBD2. Germline V gene sequence: CDR1 SGHTA, CDR2 FQGNSA. The CDR3 has 14 amino acids. V lost 5 bases, J lost 12 bases, and 8 bases stayed unmatched. CDR3 sequence: CASSAGLAGSVQFF. DNA for the CDR3: TGTGCCAGCAGCGCCGGACTAGCGGGGTCTGTGCAGTTCTTC.

The chain recombines TRBV5-3 with TRBJ1-5; the match to TRBD1 covers 9 bases. TRBV5-3 is treated as an ORF (open reading frame) with a function not yet certain. This CDR3 comprises 15 residues. Trimming at V came to 4 bases and at J to 4 bases, leaving 6 bases not matched to a gene. CDR3 sequence reads: CARSAPGQGNQPQHF. In DNA, the CDR3 is TGTGCCAGAAGCGCCCCGGGACAGGGAAATCAGCCCCAGCATTTT.

J is TRBJ2-7 and V is TRBV29-1; 8 bases are shared with TRBD2. CDR1 is SQVTM and CDR2 is ANQGSEA in the germline V gene. The CDR3 totals 13 residues. Trimming took 4 bases from V and 3 from J; bases not matched to a gene: 5. CDR3 sequence: CSVGSGNYYEQYF. As DNA, the CDR3 is TGCAGCGTTGGTAGCGGGAACTACTACGAGCAGTACTTC.

The chain uses TRBV7-2 and TRBJ2-1; the match to TRBD1 covers 11 bases. The CDR3 length is 15 residues. V was pared by 6 bases and J by 2 bases, with 3 bases of the junction left unmatched. In germline, CDR1 is SGHTA, CDR2 FQGNSA. The DNA for the CDR3 is TGTGCCAGCAGGATGGACAGGGGGCCCTACAATGAGCAGTTCTTC. Translated, it gives CASRMDRGPYNEQFF.

This clone was observed once. V usage is TRBV30 and J usage is TRBJ1-5; D is possibly TRBD1 (5 bases). Germline lookup yields CDR1 GTSNPN and CDR2 SVGIG (reference sequence). CDR3 size: 14 residues. The ends were cut back, 3 bases at V and 0 bases at J, with 9 bases in the middle. The CDR3 sequence: CAWRLGDSNQPQHF. CDR3 nucleotide sequence: TGTGCCTGGAGGTTGGGGGATAGCAATCAGCCCCAGCATTTT.

The rearrangement joins TRBV7-3 to TRBJ2-2; D tentatively reads TRBD1 or TRBD2 (5 bases each). The CDR3 runs to 16 residues. V lost 1 base, J lost 5 bases, and 14 bases lay in between. Germline loops: CDR1 SGHTA, CDR2 FQGTGA. CDR3 coding DNA: TGTGCCAGCAGCTTAAAGGGACCGCCCTTGACCGGGGAGCTGTTTTTT. Its translation: CASSLKGPPLTGELFF.

As regards this clone: Mismatch with germline at one junction end may stem from a read error. The chain links TRBV28 to TRBJ1-5; D is unresolved. CDR1 MDHEN and CDR2 SYDVKM come from the germline V gene. The CDR3 is 13 amino acids. The CDR3 region has the DNA TGTGCCAGCAGTTTTGAAAGGAATCAGTCCCAGCATTTT. Amino acids: CASSFERNQSQHF.

This chain connects TRBV15 to TRBJ1-2, with a possible D match to TRBD1 (6 bases). V dropped 1 base and J dropped 6 bases, with 15 bases sitting between them. The CDR3 contains 15 residues. CDR1 and CDR2 (germline): LNHNV, YYDKDF (reference sequence). CDR3 in amino acids: CATSRVQQGGDGYTF. DNA of the CDR3: TGTGCCACCAGCAGAGTGCAACAGGGCGGGGATGGCTACACCTTC.

The chain combines TRBV10-3 with TRBJ1-5, with 7 bases aligning to TRBD1. J lost 3 bases, V lost 4 bases, and 3 bases had no gene match. The CDR3 runs to 14 residues. Germline values: CDR1 ENHRY, CDR2 SYGVKD. CDR3 region: CAISGGTVNQPQHF. The CDR3 bases are TGTGCCATCAGTGGTGGGACAGTCAATCAGCCCCAGCATTTT.

The rearrangement joins TRBV30 to TRBJ1-6; the match to TRBD1 covers 7 bases. Per the germline V gene, CDR1 is GTSNPN and CDR2 is SVGIG (reference sequence). Losses at the gene ends were 7 bases for V and 5 bases for J; bases not matched to a gene: 5. The CDR3 spans 13 residues. The DNA of the CDR3 is TGTGCCTACGCCGGGACAGATAATTCACCCCTCCACTTT. This translates into CAYAGTDNSPLHF.